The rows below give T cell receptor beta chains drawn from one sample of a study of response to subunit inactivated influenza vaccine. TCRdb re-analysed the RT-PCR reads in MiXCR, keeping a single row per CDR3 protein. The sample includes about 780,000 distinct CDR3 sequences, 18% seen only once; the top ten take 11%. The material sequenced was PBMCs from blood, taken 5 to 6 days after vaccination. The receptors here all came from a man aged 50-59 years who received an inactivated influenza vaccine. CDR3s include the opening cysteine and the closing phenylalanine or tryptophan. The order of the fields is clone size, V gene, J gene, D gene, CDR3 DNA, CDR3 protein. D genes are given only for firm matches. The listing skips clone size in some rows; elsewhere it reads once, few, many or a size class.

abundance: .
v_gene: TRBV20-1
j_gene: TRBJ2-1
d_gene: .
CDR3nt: TGCAGTGCTAGTGGGCTAGAGGCCAATGAGCAGTTCTTC
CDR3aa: CSASGLEANEQFF

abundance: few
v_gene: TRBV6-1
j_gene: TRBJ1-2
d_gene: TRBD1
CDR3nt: TGTGCCAGCAGACGGACAGGGCAGGATGGCTACACCTTC
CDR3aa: CASRRTGQDGYTF

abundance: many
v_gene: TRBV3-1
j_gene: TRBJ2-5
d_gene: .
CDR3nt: TGTGCCAGCAGCCAACGGGGGGAGACCCAGTACTTC
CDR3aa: CASSQRGETQYF

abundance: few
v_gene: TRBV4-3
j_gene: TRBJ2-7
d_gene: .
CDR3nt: TGCGCCAGCAGCCAAGATCCGGGGGTGCAGGGATACGAGCAGTACTTC
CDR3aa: CASSQDPGVQGYEQYF

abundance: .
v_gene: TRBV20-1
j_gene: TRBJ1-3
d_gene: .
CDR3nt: TGCAGTGCTAGAAAATTTACAGGGAGGACTGGAAACACCATATATTTT
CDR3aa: CSARKFTGRTGNTIYF

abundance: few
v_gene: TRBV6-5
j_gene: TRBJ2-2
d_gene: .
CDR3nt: TGTGCCAGCAGTTCCGGCCCGGGGACGGAGAACACCGGGGAGCTGTTTTTT
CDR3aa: CASSSGPGTENTGELFF

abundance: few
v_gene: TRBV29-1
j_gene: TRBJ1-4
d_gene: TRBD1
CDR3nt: TGCAGCGTCAAACAGGGGGCATATGAAAAACTGTTTTTT
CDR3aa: CSVKQGAYEKLFF

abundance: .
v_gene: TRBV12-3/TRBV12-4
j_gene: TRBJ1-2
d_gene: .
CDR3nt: TGTGCCAGCAGCCGCAGACCCCCTCAACAGGGAAGCTATGGCTACACCTTC
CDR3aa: CASSRRPPQQGSYGYTF

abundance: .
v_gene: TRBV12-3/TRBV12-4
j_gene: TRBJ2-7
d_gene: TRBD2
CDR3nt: TGTGCCAGCAGTTTGGGGCGGGGGATGCCCTACGAGCAGTACTTC
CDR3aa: CASSLGRGMPYEQYF

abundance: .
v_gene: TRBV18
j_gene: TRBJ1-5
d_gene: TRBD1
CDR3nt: TGTGCCAGCTCACCGACGACAGGGCTAGGCAATCAGCCCCAGCATTTT
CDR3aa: CASSPTTGLGNQPQHF

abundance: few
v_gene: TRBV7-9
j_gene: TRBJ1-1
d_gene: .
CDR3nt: TGTGCCAGCAGCTCCGACACCCACGCTTTCTTT
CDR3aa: CASSSDTHAFF

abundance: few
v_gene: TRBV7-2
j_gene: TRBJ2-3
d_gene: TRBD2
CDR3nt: TGTGCCAGCAGCCCGTTTAGCGGGAGTCGGGCAGATACGCAGTATTTT
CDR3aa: CASSPFSGSRADTQYF

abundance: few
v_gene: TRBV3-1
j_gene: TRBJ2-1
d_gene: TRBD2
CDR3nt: TGTGCCAGCAGCGTTAGCGGGGGTACGAATGAGCAGTTCTTC
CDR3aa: CASSVSGGTNEQFF

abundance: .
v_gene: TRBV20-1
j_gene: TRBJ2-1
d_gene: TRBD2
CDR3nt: TGCAGTGCGTTTGGACTAGCGGGGACTCAAAATGAGCAGTTCTTC
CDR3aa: CSAFGLAGTQNEQFF

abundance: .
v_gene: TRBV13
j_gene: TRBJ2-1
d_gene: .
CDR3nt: TGTGCCAGCAGCTTGGCGCGGTCCTACAATGAGCAGTTCTTC
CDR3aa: CASSLARSYNEQFF

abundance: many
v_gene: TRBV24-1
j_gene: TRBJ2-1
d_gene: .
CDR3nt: TGTGCCACCAGGGACACCCTCGGTGAGCAGTTCTTC
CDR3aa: CATRDTLGEQFF

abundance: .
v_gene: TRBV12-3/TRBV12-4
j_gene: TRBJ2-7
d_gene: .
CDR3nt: TGTGCCAGCAAAATAGCGGAATCCTACGAGCAGTACTTC
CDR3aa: CASKIAESYEQYF

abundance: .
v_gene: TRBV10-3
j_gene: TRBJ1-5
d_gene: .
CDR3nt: TGTGCCATCAGTGAGAATAGAAATAGCAATCAGCCCCAGCATTTT
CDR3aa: CAISENRNSNQPQHF

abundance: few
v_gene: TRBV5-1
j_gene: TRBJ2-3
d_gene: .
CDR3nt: TGCGCCAGCAGCTCCATAGATACGCAGTATTTT
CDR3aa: CASSSIDTQYF

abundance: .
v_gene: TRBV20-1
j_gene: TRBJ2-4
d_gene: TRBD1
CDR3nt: TGCAGTGCTCTTGGACAGGGTGGAAGCAACATTCAGTACTTC
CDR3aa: CSALGQGGSNIQYF

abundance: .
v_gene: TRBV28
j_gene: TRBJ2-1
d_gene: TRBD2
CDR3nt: TGTGCCACTGGTCCTAGCGGGTCAACGCCGATCTTC
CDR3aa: CATGPSGSTPIF

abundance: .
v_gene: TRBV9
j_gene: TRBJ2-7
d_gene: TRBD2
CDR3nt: TGTGCCAGCAGCCGTACTAGCGGAAGTCCCCTCGAGCAGTACTTC
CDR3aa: CASSRTSGSPLEQYF

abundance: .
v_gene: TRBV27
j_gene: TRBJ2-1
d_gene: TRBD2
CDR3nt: TGTGCCAGCAGTTTAGTTATAGGGTCTAGCGGATACAATGAGCAGTTCTTC
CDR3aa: CASSLVIGSSGYNEQFF

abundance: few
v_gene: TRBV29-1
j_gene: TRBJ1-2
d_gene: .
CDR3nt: TGCAGCGTTGCGAAGGTGGGGGCGGGGTATGGCTACACCTTC
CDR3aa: CSVAKVGAGYGYTF

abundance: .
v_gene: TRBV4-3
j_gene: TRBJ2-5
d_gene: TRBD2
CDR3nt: TGCGCCAGCAGCCAAGAGTCTAGCGGGAGCCAAGAGACCCAGTACTTC
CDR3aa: CASSQESSGSQETQYF

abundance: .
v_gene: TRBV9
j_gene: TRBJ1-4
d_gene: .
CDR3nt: TGTGCCAGCAGCGCCGGAACTAATGAAAAACTGTTTTTT
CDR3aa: CASSAGTNEKLFF

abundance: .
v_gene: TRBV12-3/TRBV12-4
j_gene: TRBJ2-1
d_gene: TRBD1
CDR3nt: TGTGCCAGCAGTGTCCTGACAGGGGGGCCCTACAATGAGCAGTTCTTC
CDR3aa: CASSVLTGGPYNEQFF

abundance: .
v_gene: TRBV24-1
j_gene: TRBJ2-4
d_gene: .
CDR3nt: TGTGCCACCAGTGATGCTCGCAAAGGGGACATTCAGTACTTC
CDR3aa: CATSDARKGDIQYF

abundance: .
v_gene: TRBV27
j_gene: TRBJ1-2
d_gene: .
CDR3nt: TGTGCCAGCAGTCCGGACAAGGGGTATGGCTACACCTTC
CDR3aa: CASSPDKGYGYTF

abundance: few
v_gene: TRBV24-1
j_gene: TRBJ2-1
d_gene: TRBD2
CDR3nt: TGTGCCACCAGTGATTCACTAGCGGGATTTGAGCAGTTCTTC
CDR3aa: CATSDSLAGFEQFF

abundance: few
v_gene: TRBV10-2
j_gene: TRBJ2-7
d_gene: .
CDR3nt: TGCGCCAGCAGGGATACCCGACAGAGCGAGCAGTACTTC
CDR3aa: CASRDTRQSEQYF

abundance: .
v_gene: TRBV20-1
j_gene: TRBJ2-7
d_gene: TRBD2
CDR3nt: TGCAGTGCTAGTACGGGGGGAACCTACGAGCAGTACTTC
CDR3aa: CSASTGGTYEQYF

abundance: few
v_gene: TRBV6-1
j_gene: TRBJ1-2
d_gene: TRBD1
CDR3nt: TGTGCCAGCAGCTGGACAGGGGGCCAAGGCTACACCTTC
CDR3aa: CASSWTGGQGYTF

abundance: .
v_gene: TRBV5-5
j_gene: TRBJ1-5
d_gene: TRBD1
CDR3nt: TGTGCCAGCAGCCAGCGGACAGGGGTTGATCAGCCCCAGCATTTT
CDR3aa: CASSQRTGVDQPQHF

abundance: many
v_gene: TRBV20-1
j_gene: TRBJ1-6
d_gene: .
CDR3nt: TGCAGTGCTAGTCCAGGTTATAATTCACCCCTCCACTTT
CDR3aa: CSASPGYNSPLHF

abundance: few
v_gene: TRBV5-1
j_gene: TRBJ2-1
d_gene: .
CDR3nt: TGCGCCAGCCAAAACGACAATGAGCAGTTCTTC
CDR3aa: CASQNDNEQFF

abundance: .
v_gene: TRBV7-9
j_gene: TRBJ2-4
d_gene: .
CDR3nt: TGTGCCAGCACCTTACAGGGTTTTGCGAACATTCAGTACTTC
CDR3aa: CASTLQGFANIQYF

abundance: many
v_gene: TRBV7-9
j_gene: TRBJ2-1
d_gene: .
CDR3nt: TGTGCCAGCTGCCTTTGGGGGAATGAGCAGTTCTTC
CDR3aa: CASCLWGNEQFF

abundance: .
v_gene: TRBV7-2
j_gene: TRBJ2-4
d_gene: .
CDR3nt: TGTGCCAGCAGCTTAGTTGCCCCTCCCAAAAACATTCAGTACTTC
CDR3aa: CASSLVAPPKNIQYF

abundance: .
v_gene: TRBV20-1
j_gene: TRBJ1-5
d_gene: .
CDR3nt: TGCAGTGCTAGAGAGGTCTCGAGCAATCAGCCCCAGCATTTT
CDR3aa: CSAREVSSNQPQHF

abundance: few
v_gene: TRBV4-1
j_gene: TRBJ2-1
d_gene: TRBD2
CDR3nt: TGCGCCAGCAGCCACCCGGGACTACACAATGAGCAGTTCTTC
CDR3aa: CASSHPGLHNEQFF

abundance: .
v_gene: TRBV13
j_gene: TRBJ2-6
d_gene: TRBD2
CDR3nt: TGTGCCAGCAGATACCTAGCGGGAGGGTCTGGGGCCAACGTCCTGACTTTC
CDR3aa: CASRYLAGGSGANVLTF

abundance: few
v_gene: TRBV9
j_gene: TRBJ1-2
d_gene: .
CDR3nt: TGTGCCAGCAGCACCCCGGACGGAGCTAACTATGGCTACACCTTC
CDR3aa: CASSTPDGANYGYTF

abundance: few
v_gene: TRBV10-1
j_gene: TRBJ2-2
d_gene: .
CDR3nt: TGCGCCAGCAACCCCAGGAACACCGGGGAGCTGTTTTTT
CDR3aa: CASNPRNTGELFF

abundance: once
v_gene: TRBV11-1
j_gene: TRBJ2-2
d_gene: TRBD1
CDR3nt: TGTGCCAGCAGCTTCAGGGGGAGGAACACCGGGGAGCTGTTTTTT
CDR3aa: CASSFRGRNTGELFF

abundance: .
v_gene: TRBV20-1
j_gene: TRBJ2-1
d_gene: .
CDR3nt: TGCAGTCCTACCCGTTGGATTAGCGGAAACAATGAGCAGTTCTTC
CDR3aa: CSPTRWISGNNEQFF

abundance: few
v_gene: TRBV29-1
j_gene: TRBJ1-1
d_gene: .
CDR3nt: TGCAGCGCCGTCGAGGGGGGCACTGAAGCTTTCTTT
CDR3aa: CSAVEGGTEAFF

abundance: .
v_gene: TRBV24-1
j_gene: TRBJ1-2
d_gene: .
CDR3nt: TGTGCCACCAGTCAATCCCGGGGCTATGGCTACACCTTC
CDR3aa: CATSQSRGYGYTF

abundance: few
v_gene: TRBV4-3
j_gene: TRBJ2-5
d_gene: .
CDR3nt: TGCGCCAGCAGCCAGCGTAGCGGAAAACAAGAGACCCAGTACTTC
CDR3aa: CASSQRSGKQETQYF

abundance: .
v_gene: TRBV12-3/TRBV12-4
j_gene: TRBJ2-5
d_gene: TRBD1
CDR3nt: TGTGCCAGCAGGCTTGGGGATACAGGGGGTGAGACCCAGTACTTC
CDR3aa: CASRLGDTGGETQYF

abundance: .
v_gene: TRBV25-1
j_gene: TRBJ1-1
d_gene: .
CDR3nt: TGTGCCAGCAGTGCCATACAGCGGGATACTGAAGCTTTCTTT
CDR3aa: CASSAIQRDTEAFF

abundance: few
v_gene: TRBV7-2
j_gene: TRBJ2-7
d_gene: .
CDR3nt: TGTGCCAGCAGCTTAGCTGCTAGTCGCGAGCAGTACTTC
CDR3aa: CASSLAASREQYF

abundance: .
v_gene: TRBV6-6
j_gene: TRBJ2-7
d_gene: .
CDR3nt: TGTGCCAGTTATGCAGGCGTTCTTGACGAGCAGTACTTC
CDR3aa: CASYAGVLDEQYF

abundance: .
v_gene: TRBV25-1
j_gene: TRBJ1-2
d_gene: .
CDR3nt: TGTGCCAGCAGTGAGGAACAGCGCTATGGCTACACCTTC
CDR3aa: CASSEEQRYGYTF

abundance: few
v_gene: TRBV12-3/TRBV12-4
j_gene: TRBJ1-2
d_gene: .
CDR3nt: TGTGCCAGCAGTCACCGGGACACCACTGGCTACACCTTC
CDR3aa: CASSHRDTTGYTF

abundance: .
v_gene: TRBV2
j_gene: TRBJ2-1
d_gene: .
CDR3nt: TGTGCCAGCAGTGAATCGCTTAGCACCTCCTACAATGAGCAGTTCTTC
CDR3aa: CASSESLSTSYNEQFF

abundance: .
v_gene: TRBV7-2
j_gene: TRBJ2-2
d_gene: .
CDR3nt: TGTGCCAGCAGCTTTGTTACCACCGGGGAGCTGTTTTTT
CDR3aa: CASSFVTTGELFF

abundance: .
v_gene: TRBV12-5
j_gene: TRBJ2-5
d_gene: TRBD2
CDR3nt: TGTGCTAGTGGTATGGGACTAGCCCAAGAGACCCAGTACTTC
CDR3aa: CASGMGLAQETQYF